Given below is one T cell receptor beta chain in context. The sample comes from a study of molecular identifiers for immune sequencing clone quantification. Germline lookup yields CDR1 MNHEY and CDR2 SMNVEV (reference sequence). This CDR3 contains 15 residues. V was trimmed by 4 bases and J by 0 bases, leaving 10 bases between them. TCRdb redid the calling of the PCR reads with MiXCR, one entry per CDR3 protein. The sample lists approximately 500,000 distinct CDR3 sequences, roughly 25% occurring once. The receptor was derived from a human donor in good health. Some libraries in this study had Jurkat cell RNA spiked in. The V call is TRBV27, the J call TRBJ1-3; D is unresolved. The sample taken for sequencing was naive CD8+ T cells from blood, with Jurkat cell RNA spiked in. Indicated subset: FACS-sorted CD8+CD4-CCR7+CD45RA+ naive T cells. The CDR3 sequence is CASSYGPGSGNTIYF. The CDR3 coding sequence is TGTGCCAGCAGTTATGGCCCAGGCTCTGGAAACACCATATATTTT.